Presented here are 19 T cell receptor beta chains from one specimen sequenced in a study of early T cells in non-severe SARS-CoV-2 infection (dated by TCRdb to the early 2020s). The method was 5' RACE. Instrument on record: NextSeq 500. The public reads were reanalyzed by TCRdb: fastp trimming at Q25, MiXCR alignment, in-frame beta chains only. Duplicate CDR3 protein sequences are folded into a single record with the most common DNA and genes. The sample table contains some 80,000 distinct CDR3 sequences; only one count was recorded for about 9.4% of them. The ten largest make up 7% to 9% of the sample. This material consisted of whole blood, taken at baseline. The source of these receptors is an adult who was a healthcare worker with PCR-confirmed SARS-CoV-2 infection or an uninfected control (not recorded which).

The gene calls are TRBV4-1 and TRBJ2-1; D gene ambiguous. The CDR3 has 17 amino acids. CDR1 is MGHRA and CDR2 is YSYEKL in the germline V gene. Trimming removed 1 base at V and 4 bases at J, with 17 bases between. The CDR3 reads CASSQALTPSGYNEQFF. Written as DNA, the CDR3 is TGCGCCAGCAGCCAAGCCCTGACCCCCAGTGGGTACAATGAGCAGTTCTTC.

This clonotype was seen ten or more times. The CDR3 here is CASSEGTGVNSPLHF. CDR3 nucleotide sequence: TGCGCCAGCAGTGAAGGGACAGGGGTCAACTCACCCCTCCACTTT. This sequence joins TRBV10-1 and TRBJ1-6; 10 nucleotides align to TRBD1. V shed 3 bases and J 10 bases; nucleotides not matched to a gene: 6. Germline V CDR1 and CDR2: WNHNN, SYGVQD (reference sequence). The CDR3 extends over 15 amino acids.

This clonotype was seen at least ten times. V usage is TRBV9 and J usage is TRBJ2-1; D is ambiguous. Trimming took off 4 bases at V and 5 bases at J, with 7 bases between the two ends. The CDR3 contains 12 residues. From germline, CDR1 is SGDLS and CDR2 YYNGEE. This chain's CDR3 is CASSSSHNEQFF. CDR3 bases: TGTGCCAGCAGCTCGTCACACAATGAGCAGTTCTTC. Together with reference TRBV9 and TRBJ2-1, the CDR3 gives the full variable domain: DSGVTQTPKHLITATGQRVTLRCSPRSGDLSVYWYQQSLDQGLQFLIQYYNGEERAKGNILERFSAQQFPDLHSELNLSSLELGDSALYFCASSSSHNEQFFGPGTRLTVL.

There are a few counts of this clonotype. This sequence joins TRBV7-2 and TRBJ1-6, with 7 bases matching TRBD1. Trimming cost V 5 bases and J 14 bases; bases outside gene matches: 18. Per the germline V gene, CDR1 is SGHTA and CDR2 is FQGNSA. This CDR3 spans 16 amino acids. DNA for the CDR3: TGTGCCAGCAGCCCCCAGGGGGGGCAACCCCTATGGACCCTCCACTTT. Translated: CASSPQGGQPLWTLHF.

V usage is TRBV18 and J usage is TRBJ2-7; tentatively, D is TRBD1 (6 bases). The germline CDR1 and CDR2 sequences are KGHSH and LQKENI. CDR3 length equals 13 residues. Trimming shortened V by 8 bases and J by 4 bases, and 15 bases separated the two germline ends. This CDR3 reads CASKQGPPYEQYF. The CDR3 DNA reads TGTGCCAGCAAACAGGGACCGCCATACGAGCAGTACTTC.

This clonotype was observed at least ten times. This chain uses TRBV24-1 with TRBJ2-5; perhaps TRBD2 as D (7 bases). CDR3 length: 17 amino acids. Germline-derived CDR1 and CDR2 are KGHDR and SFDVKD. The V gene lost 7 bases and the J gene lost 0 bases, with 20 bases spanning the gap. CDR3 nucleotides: TGTGCCACCAGCCCGGGCGGGGGCAGCCTGAACCAAGAGACCCAGTACTTC. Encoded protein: CATSPGGGSLNQETQYF.

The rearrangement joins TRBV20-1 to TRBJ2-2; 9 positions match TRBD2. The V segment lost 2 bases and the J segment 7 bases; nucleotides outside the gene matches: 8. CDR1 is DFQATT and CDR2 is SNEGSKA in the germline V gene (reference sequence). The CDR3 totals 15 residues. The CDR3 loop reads CSARRLAGSSGELFF. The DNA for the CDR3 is TGCAGTGCTAGAAGGCTAGCGGGAAGTAGCGGGGAGCTGTTTTTT.

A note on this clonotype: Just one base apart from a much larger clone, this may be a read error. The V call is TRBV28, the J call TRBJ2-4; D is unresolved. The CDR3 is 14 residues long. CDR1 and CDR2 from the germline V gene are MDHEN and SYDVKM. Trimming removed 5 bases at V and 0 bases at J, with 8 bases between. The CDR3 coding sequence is TGTGCCAGCAGTACCCTATTAGCCAAAAACATTCAGTACTTC. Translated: CASSTLLAKNIQYF.

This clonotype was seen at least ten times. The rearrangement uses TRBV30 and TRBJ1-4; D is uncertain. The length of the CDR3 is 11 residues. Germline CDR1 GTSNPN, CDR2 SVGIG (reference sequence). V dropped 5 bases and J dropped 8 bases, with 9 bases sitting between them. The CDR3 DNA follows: TGTGCCTGGGGTTTTGAAGAAAAACTGTTTTTT. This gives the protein CAWGFEEKLFF.

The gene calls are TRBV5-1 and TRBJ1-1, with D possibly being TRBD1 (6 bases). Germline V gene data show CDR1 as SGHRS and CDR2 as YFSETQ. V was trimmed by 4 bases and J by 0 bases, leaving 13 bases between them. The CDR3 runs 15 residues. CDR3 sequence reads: CASSGTTGMNTEAFF. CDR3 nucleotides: TGCGCCAGCAGCGGAACCACAGGGATGAACACTGAAGCTTTCTTT.

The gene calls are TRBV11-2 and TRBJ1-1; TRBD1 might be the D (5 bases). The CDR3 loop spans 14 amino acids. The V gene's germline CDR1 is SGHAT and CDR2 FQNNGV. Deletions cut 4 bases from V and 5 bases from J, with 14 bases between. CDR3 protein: CASSWGASGTEAFF. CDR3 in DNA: TGTGCCAGCAGCTGGGGCGCGAGTGGTACTGAAGCTTTCTTT.

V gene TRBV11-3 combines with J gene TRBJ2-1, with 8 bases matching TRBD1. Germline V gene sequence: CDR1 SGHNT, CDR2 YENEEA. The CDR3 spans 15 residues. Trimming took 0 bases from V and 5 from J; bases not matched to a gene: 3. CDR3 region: CASSLDVTGDNEQFF. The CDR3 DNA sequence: TGTGCCAGCAGCTTAGATGTGACAGGGGACAATGAGCAGTTCTTC.

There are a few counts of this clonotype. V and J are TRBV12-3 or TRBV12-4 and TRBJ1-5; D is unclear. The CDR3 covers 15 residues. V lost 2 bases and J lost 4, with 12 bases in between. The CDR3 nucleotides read TGTGCCAGCAGTTTAACGGGATCCCTTAATCAGCCCCAGCATTTT. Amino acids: CASSLTGSLNQPQHF.

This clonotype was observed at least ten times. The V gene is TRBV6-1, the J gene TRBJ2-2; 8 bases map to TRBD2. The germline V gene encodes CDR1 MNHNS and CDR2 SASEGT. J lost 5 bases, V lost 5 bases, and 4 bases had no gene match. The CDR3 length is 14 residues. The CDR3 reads CASSTGLGTGELFF. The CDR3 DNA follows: TGTGCCAGCAGTACGGGACTAGGGACCGGGGAGCTGTTTTTT.

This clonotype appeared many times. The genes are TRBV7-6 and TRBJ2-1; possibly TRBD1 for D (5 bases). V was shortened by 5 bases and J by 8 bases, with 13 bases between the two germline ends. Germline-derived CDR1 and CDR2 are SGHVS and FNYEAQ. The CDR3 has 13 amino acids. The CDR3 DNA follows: TGTGCCAGCAGCCGACAGTTCGTGGATGAGCAGTTCTTC. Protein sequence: CASSRQFVDEQFF.

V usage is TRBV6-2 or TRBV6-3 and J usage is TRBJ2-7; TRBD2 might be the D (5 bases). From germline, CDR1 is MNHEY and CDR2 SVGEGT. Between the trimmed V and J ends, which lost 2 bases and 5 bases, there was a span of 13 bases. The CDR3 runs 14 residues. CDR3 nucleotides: TGTGCCAGCAGTTACGCGGGTGTCGGGGACGAGCAGTACTTC. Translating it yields CASSYAGVGDEQYF.

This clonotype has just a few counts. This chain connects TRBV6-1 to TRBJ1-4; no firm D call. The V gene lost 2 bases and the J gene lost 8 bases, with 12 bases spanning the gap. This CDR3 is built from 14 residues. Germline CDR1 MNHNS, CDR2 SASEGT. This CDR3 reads CASSERPVGEKLFF. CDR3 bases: TGTGCCAGCAGTGAAAGGCCAGTGGGAGAAAAACTGTTTTTT.

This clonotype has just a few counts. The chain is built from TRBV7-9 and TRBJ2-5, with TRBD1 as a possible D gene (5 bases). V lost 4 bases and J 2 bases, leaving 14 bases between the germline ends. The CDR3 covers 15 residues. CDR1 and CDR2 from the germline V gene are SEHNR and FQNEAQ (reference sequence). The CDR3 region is CASSSAPGIQETQYF. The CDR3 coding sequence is TGTGCCAGCAGCTCAGCCCCAGGGATTCAAGAGACCCAGTACTTC.

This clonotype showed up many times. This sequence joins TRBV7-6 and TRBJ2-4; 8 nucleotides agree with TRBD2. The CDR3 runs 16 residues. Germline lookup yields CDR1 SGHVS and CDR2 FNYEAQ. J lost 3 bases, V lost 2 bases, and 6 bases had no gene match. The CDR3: CASSLWAREVKNIQYF. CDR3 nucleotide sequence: TGTGCCAGCAGCTTATGGGCGCGGGAGGTCAAAAACATTCAGTACTTC.